Detailed here is one T cell receptor (beta chain). The antigen is undetermined. This sample was taken from a study of T cells after yellow fever vaccination. Study-wide context: SMART-Seq v4 Ultra Low Input handled preparation of low-cell-number fractions.

The ends were cut back, 10 bases at V and 0 bases at J, with 10 bases in the middle. The CDR3 is 13 amino acids. Germline V gives CDR1 MNHEY, CDR2 SVGEGT. Conversion of TCR transcripts into cDNA relied on 5'RACE template switching, which added a universal primer site and UMIs. TCRdb re-analysed the 5' RACE reads in MiXCR, keeping a single row per CDR3 protein. The sample has under 350,000 distinct CDR3 sequences, roughly 3.9% seen once; the top ten hold around 24%. Whole-study findings and limits: Subsequent to the booster, the majority of primary-vaccination clones reappeared (less than 97% CD4, 80% to 90% CD8). CD4 and CD8 compartments shared a small share of clonotypes.

The receptor was isolated from a man younger than 30 who received the YFV17D yellow fever vaccine. This chain connects TRBV6-2 or TRBV6-3 to TRBJ2-1; D is ambiguous. This specimen consisted of PBMCs, obtained 5 days after the yellow fever booster vaccination. The DNA of the CDR3 is TGTGCCATCCGGGCGGCCTCCTACAATGAGCAGTTCTTC. It codes for CAIRAASYNEQFF.